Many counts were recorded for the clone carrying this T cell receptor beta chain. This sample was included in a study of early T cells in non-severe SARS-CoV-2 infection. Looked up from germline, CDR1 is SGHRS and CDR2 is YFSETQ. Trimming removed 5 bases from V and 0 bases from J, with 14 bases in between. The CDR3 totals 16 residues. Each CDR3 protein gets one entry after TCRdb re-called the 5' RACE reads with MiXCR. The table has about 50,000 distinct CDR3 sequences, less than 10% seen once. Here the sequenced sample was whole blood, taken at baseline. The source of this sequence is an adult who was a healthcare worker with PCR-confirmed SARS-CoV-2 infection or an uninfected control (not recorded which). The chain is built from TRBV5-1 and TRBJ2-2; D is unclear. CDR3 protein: CASRLLVGANTGELFF. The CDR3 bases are TGCGCCAGCAGACTCCTGGTGGGCGCGAACACCGGGGAGCTGTTTTTT.